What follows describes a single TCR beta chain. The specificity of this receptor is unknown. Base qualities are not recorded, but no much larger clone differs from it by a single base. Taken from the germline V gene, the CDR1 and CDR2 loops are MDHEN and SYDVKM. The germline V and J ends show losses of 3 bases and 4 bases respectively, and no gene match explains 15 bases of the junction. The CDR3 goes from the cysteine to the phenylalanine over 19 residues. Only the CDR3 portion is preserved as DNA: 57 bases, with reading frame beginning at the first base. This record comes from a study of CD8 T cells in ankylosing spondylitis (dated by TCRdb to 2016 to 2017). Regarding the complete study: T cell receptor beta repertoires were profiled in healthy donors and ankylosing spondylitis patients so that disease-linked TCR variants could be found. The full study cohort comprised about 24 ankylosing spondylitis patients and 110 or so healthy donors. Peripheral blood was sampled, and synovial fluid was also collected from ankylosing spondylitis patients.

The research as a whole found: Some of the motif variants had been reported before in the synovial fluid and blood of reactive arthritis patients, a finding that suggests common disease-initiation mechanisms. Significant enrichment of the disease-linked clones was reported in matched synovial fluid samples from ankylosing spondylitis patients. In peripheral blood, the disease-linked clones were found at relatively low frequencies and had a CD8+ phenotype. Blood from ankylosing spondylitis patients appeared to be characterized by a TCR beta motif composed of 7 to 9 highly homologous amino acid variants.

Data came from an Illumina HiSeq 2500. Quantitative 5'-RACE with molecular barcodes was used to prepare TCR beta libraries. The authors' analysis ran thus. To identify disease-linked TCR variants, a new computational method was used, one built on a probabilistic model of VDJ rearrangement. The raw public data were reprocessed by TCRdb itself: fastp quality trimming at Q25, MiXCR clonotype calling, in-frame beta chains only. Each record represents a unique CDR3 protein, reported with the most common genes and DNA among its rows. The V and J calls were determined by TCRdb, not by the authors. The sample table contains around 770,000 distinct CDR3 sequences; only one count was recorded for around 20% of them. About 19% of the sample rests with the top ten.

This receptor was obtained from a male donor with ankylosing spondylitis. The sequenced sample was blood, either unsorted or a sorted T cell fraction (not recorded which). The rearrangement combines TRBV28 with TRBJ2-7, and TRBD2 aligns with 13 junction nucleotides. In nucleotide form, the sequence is TGTGCCAGCAGTTTTTTACTAGCGGGAGGGCCATTGGTGGGGTACGAGCAGTACTTC. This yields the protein CASSFLLAGGPLVGYEQYF.